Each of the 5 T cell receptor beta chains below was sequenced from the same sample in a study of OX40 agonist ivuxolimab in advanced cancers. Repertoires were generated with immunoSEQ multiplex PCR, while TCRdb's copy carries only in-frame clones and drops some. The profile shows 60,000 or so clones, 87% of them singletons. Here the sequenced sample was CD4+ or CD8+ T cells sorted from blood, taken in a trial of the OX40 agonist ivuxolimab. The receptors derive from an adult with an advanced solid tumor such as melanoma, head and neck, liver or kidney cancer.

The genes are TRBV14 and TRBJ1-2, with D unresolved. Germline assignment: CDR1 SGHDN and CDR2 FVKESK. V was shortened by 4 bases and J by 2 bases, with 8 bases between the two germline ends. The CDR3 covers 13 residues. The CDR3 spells CASSPTPNYGYTF. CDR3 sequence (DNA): TGTGCCAGCAGCCCAACACCCAACTATGGCTACACCTTC.

The DNA for the CDR3 is TGTGCCAGCAGTAAGAGGGCAGCTCAAGAGACCCAGTACTTC. Protein: CASSKRAAQETQYF. The chain carries TRBV25-1 and TRBJ2-5; tentative D call: TRBD2 (5 bases). The germline CDR1 and CDR2 sequences are MGHDK and SYGVNS. CDR3 size: 14 residues. V shed 5 bases and J shed 2 bases, with 12 bases lying between them.

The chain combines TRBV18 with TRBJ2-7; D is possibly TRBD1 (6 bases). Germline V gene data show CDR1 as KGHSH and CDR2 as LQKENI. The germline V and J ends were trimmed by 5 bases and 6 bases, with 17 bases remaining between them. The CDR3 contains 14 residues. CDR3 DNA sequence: TGTGCCAGCTCATCGACAGGAGATTTCCGCGAGCAGTACTTC. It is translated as CASSSTGDFREQYF. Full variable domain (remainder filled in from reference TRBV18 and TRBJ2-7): NAGVMQNPRHLVRRRGQEARLRCSPMKGHSHVYWYRQLPEEGLKFMVYLQKENIIDESGMPKERFSAEFPKEGPSILRIQQVVRGDSAAYFCASSSTGDFREQYFGPGTRLTVT.

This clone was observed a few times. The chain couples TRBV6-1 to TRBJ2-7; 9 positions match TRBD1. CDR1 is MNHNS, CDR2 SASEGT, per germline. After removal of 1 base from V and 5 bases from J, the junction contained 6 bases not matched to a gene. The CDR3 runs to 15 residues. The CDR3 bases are TGTGCCAGCAGTGAAGGACCGGGACAGGGAGACGAGCAGTACTTC. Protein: CASSEGPGQGDEQYF.

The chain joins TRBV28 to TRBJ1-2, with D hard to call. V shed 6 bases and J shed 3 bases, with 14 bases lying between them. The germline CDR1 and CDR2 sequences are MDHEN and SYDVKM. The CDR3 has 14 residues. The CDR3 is CASSSSPRHYGYTF. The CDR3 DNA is TGTGCCAGCAGCTCTAGTCCAAGGCACTATGGCTACACCTTC.